Presented here are 14 T cell receptor beta chains from one specimen sequenced in a study of blood T cell repertoires in COVID-19. TCRdb keeps only in-frame clones here, not all; method: immunoSEQ multiplex PCR. There are 430,000 or so clones in the sample; about 88% occur only once, and 1.4% lies in the top ten. Source material: PBMCs or T cells enriched from blood (not recorded which). These receptors all stem from a woman younger than 30 who had been exposed to COVID-19.

The genes are TRBV5-1 and TRBJ1-5, with 9 bases that match TRBD1. CDR1 is SGHRS, CDR2 YFSETQ, per germline. CDR3 length equals 16 residues. The J segment lost 0 bases and the V segment lost 0 bases, leaving 1 base of the junction unmatched. The CDR3 coding sequence is TGCGCCAGCAGCTTGGGGGACAGGGCTAGCAATCAGCCCCAGCATTTT. It codes for CASSLGDRASNQPQHF.

This clone was observed a few times. This chain links TRBV3-1 (or the pseudogene TRBV3-2) with TRBJ1-2, with D perhaps TRBD1 (6 bases). Germline assignment: CDR1 LGHDT and CDR2 YNNKEL (reference sequence). The CDR3 spans 13 residues. The V end was cut by 4 bases, the J end by 0 bases, with 6 bases between. CDR3 loop: CASSRQANYGYTF. The DNA for the CDR3 is TGTGCCAGCAGCCGACAGGCTAACTATGGCTACACCTTC.

The genes are TRBV3-1 (or the pseudogene TRBV3-2) and TRBJ2-1; the D gene is possibly TRBD1 (6 bases). The CDR3 spans 13 residues. Trimming stripped 5 bases from V and 5 bases from J, with 10 bases between. The germline gives CDR1 LGHDT, CDR2 YNNKEL (reference sequence). Here the CDR3 DNA reads TGTGCCAGCAGCATAAGACAGGACAATGAGCAGTTCTTC. This translates into CASSIRQDNEQFF.

V and J are TRBV19 and TRBJ1-4; 7 positions match TRBD1. CDR3 length equals 14 residues. Germline V gives CDR1 LNHDA, CDR2 SQIVND (reference sequence). Trimming at V came to 3 bases and at J to 7 bases, leaving 5 bases not matched to a gene. The CDR3 spells CASSMTGLTEKLFF. DNA of the CDR3: TGTGCCAGTAGTATGACAGGGCTTACTGAAAAACTGTTTTTT.

The rearrangement links TRBV9 to TRBJ1-1; the D is unclear. Germline lookup yields CDR1 SGDLS and CDR2 YYNGEE. Trimming left V 3 bases short and J 4 bases short, with 10 bases between. The CDR3 extends over 13 amino acids. In DNA form, the CDR3 reads TGTGCCAGCAGCGCCATACATGGCACTGAAGCTTTCTTT. Protein product: CASSAIHGTEAFF.

The J gene is TRBJ2-5, the V gene TRBV5-8, with 8 bases aligning to TRBD2. The CDR3 runs 15 residues. Germline-derived CDR1 and CDR2 are SGHTS and YDEGEE. The V gene end was trimmed by 4 bases and the J gene end by 2 bases; junction bases not matched to a gene: 7. DNA for the CDR3: TGTGCCAGCAGCGGGGGACTAGGGCTGCAAGAGACCCAGTACTTC. Amino acid sequence: CASSGGLGLQETQYF.

This chain joins TRBV28 and TRBJ2-1; 9 nucleotides agree with TRBD2. V lost 1 base to trimming and J lost 2 bases; unmatched junction nucleotides: 3. CDR1 is MDHEN and CDR2 is SYDVKM in the germline V gene. This CDR3 comprises 16 residues. The CDR3 spells CASSLSREGPYNEQFF. Written as DNA, the CDR3 is TGTGCCAGCAGTTTATCGCGGGAGGGGCCCTACAATGAGCAGTTCTTC.

The CDR3 region has the DNA TGTGCCAGCAGCCAAGGATTCTTAACAGGGTCTGAAGCTTTCTTT. Translation: CASSQGFLTGSEAFF. The V gene is TRBV14, the J gene TRBJ1-1; a possible D gene is TRBD1 (6 bases). Germline-derived CDR1 and CDR2 are SGHDN and FVKESK. The V gene lost 1 base and the J gene lost 6 bases, with 15 bases spanning the gap. The CDR3 spans 15 residues.

The rearrangement uses TRBV4-1 and TRBJ1-5; D not resolved. V lost 0 bases, J lost 6 bases, and 6 bases lay in between. CDR1 MGHRA and CDR2 YSYEKL come from the germline V gene. CDR3 size: 13 residues. Here the CDR3 DNA reads TGCGCCAGCAGCCAAGATCTGTTTCAGCCCCAGCATTTT. Its translation: CASSQDLFQPQHF.

The chain has TRBV7-6 and TRBJ2-3; TRBD2 agrees at 7 bases. With 1 base clipped from V and 2 bases from J, the junction kept 9 bases outside the gene matches. CDR3 length: 17 residues. Germline V lookup: CDR1 SGHVS, CDR2 FNYEAQ. The CDR3 spells CASSLGPASGNTDTQYF. In DNA form, the CDR3 reads TGTGCCAGCAGCTTAGGCCCGGCTAGCGGAAACACAGATACGCAGTATTTT.

The chain carries TRBV4-3 and TRBJ2-3, with D maybe TRBD2 (6 bases). V was trimmed by 4 bases and J by 0 bases, leaving 11 bases between them. Germline V gene data show CDR1 as LGHNA and CDR2 as YSLEER. This CDR3 region has 15 residues. CDR3 region: CASSLGRSSTDTQYF. CDR3 sequence (DNA): TGCGCCAGCAGCCTAGGGAGGTCAAGCACAGATACGCAGTATTTT.

The chain is built from TRBV29-1 and TRBJ2-4, with 9 positions matching TRBD2. In germline, CDR1 is SQVTM, CDR2 ANQGSEA. V lost 6 bases to trimming and J lost 0 bases; unmatched junction nucleotides: 6. The CDR3 extends over 15 amino acids. The CDR3 sequence is CSVRLAELAKNIQYF. In nucleotides, the CDR3 is TGCAGCGTCCGACTAGCGGAGTTAGCCAAAAACATTCAGTACTTC. Filled out from reference TRBV29-1 and TRBJ2-4, the complete variable domain reads SAVISQKPSRDICQRGTSLTIQCQVDSQVTMMFWYRQQPGQSLTLIATANQGSEATYESGFVIDKFPISRPNLTFSTLTVSNMSPEDSSIYLCSVRLAELAKNIQYFGAGTRLSVL.

The sample holds one count of this clone. The gene calls are TRBV28 and TRBJ2-5; TRBD2 aligns across 8 bases. Germline assignment: CDR1 MDHEN and CDR2 SYDVKM. V trimming: 10 bases; J trimming: 5 bases; junction bases outside the gene matches: 12. The CDR3 runs 14 residues. The CDR3 reads CAKLRSGSTETQYF. CDR3 sequence (DNA): TGTGCCAAGTTACGCAGCGGGAGTACGGAGACCCAGTACTTC.

In its sample, this clone was seen once. This rearrangement joins TRBV28 to TRBJ2-3, with 15 bases fitting TRBD2. CDR1 and CDR2 from the germline V gene are MDHEN and SYDVKM. V was clipped by 6 bases and J by 5 bases; unmatched bases: 6. The CDR3 sequence is 16 residues long. The DNA of the CDR3 is TGTGCCAGCAGCCGTGGACTAGCGGGGGGGGTAGATACGCAGTATTTT. Its translation is CASSRGLAGGVDTQYF.